Presented here are 13 T cell receptor beta chains from one specimen sequenced in a study of T cell clonality in common variable immunodeficiency. The table came from immunoSEQ multiplex PCR; TCRdb's copy has only in-frame clones and leaves some out. The repertoire consists of tens of thousands of clones, none detected only once. The specimen sequenced was peripheral blood mononuclear cells. These receptors all come from a person between 18 and 75 years old in good health.

This clone occurred many times. The read falls 3 residues short of the CDR3 end, and the missing part is taken from the germline J gene. The chain combines TRBV6-2 or TRBV6-3 with TRBJ2-7; TRBD1 matches 11 bases. The germline gives CDR1 MNHEY, CDR2 SVGEGT. The CDR3 covers 14 residues. V was clipped by 6 bases and J by 4 bases; unmatched bases: 5. The CDR3 sequence: CASRRTGGQYEQYF. The sequenced CDR3 bases are TGTGCCAGCAGAAGGACAGGGGGCCAGTACGAG.

This clone came up many times. Coverage ceases 3 residues before the CDR3 finishes, and the germline J gene fills in the end. The chain is built from TRBV7-8 and TRBJ2-1; TRBD2 matches 9 bases. Trimming at V came to 2 bases and at J to 8 bases, leaving 10 bases not matched to a gene. Germline lookup yields CDR1 SGHVS and CDR2 FQNEAQ. CDR3 length: 16 residues. CDR3 in amino acids: CASSLPTPSGNDEQFF. The DNA read from the CDR3 is TGTGCCAGCAGCTTACCCACCCCTAGCGGGAACGATGAG.

Judged by abundance, this clone is medium-sized (0.01 to 0.1%). The read is 3 residues too short to cover the CDR3 end, so that end is filled in from the germline J gene. The gene calls are TRBV6-1 and TRBJ2-7; 9 bases map to TRBD2. V was pared by 1 base and J by 0 bases, with 4 bases of the junction left unmatched. There are 16 residues in the CDR3. Germline loops: CDR1 MNHNS, CDR2 SASEGT. The CDR3 here is CASSEVPSGNSYEQYF. The CDR3 bases that were read are TGTGCCAGCAGTGAAGTCCCTAGCGGGAACTCCTACGAG.

This clone occurred many times. The read ends 3 residues before the CDR3 terminus; that terminus is restored from the germline J gene. The chain employs TRBV2 and TRBJ2-7; perhaps TRBD1 as D (6 bases). V gave up 8 bases and J gave up 6 bases, with 11 bases separating them. Germline V gene sequence: CDR1 SNHLY, CDR2 FYNNEI. The CDR3 spans 11 residues. CDR3: CASVMGAEQYF. The sequenced part of the CDR3 DNA is TGTGCCAGCGTAATGGGGGCCGAG.

This clone was counted ten times or more. Coverage ceases 3 residues before the CDR3 finishes, and the germline J gene fills in the end. This sequence joins TRBV13 and TRBJ2-7; possibly TRBD2 for D (5 bases). Germline-derived CDR1 and CDR2 are PRHDT and FYEKMQ (reference sequence). Deletions cut 5 bases from V and 4 bases from J, with 18 bases between. This CDR3 is 15 amino acids long. The chain's CDR3 is CASSEWVSAGYEQYF. CDR3 DNA, as far as it was read: TGTGCCAGCAGCGAGTGGGTTAGCGCGGGTTACGAG.

The table lists this clone with a few counts. The read ends 3 residues before the CDR3 terminus; that terminus is restored from the germline J gene. The J gene is TRBJ1-1, the V gene TRBV18; D gene unclear. CDR1 and CDR2 (germline): KGHSH, LQKENI. CDR3 length: 15 residues. The CDR3 loop is CASSPVAGGWDEAFF. The sequenced part of the CDR3 DNA is TGTGCCAGCTCACCTGTAGCGGGAGGATGGGATGAG. Filled out from reference TRBV18 and TRBJ1-1, the complete variable domain reads NAGVMQNPRHLVRRRGQEARLRCSPMKGHSHVYWYRQLPEEGLKFMVYLQKENIIDESGMPKERFSAEFPKEGPSILRIQQVVRGDSAAYFCASSPVAGGWDEAFFGQGTRLTVV.

This clone has a handful of counts. The read finishes 3 residues shy of the CDR3 end, and the germline J gene is used to complete it. The chain has TRBV20-1 and TRBJ1-1; 7 bases are shared with TRBD1. Germline CDR1 DFQATT, CDR2 SNEGSKA (reference sequence). The junction had 12 bases not matched to a gene; V was cut back by 0 bases and J by 5 bases. This CDR3 has 16 residues. This chain's CDR3 is CSARDIRGGRKTEAFF. The sequenced part of the CDR3 DNA is TGCAGTGCTAGAGATATAAGAGGGGGCAGGAAGACTGAA.

At least ten counts were recorded for this clone. The observed sequence ends 3 residues before the CDR3 terminus, with the missing tail filled in from the germline J gene. The chain combines TRBV29-1 with TRBJ2-7, with 7 positions matching TRBD2. This CDR3 has 14 amino acids. The V gene's germline CDR1 is SQVTM and CDR2 ANQGSEA. Trimming at V came to 4 bases and at J to 1 base, leaving 7 bases not matched to a gene. The CDR3 DNA, read in part, is TGCAGCGTTGCGTTGGCGGGAGTTTCCTACGAG. The encoded protein is CSVALAGVSYE. The whole CDR3 sequence reads CSVALAGVSYEQYF.

This clone was counted at least ten times. This CDR3 reads CSASQGGRYGYTF. The covered CDR3 bases are TGCAGTGCTAGCCAAGGGGGCAGGTATGGC. The chain couples TRBV20-1 to TRBJ1-2; 7 nucleotides line up with TRBD1. The CDR3 end falls 3 residues outside the read, so it is completed with the germline J gene. The CDR3 extends over 13 amino acids. Losses at the gene ends were 3 bases for V and 5 bases for J; bases not matched to a gene: 6. Germline lookup yields CDR1 DFQATT and CDR2 SNEGSKA (reference sequence).

This clone occurred many times. The DNA ends 3 residues before the CDR3 does, and the rest of the CDR3 is filled in from the germline J gene. The J gene is TRBJ2-1, the V gene TRBV30; no clear D. Germline V gene lookup returns CDR1 GTSNPN and CDR2 SVGIG (reference sequence). V was pared by 2 bases and J by 4 bases, with 15 bases between. The length of the CDR3 is 15 residues. The CDR3 reads CAWSLSRVLYNEQFF. The sequenced CDR3 bases are TGTGCCTGGAGTTTGAGCCGGGTCCTGTACAATGAG.

This clone was detected ten times or more. The CDR3 end is not reached by the read, which stops 3 residues before it; the germline J gene fills it in. The rearrangement joins TRBV6-2 or TRBV6-3 to TRBJ2-3; 11 bases agree with TRBD2. The CDR3 contains 15 residues. Germline loops: CDR1 MNHEY, CDR2 SVGEGT. V trimming: 6 bases; J trimming: 3 bases; junction bases outside the gene matches: 5. CDR3 in amino acids: CASRLAGGTTDTQYF. The sequenced part of the CDR3 DNA is TGTGCCAGCAGATTAGCGGGAGGGACTACAGATACG.

This clone was recorded at least ten times. The DNA ends 3 residues before the CDR3 does, and the rest of the CDR3 is filled in from the germline J gene. The V gene is TRBV7-8, the J gene TRBJ2-7, with 9 bases identical to TRBD2. This CDR3 has 15 amino acids. V dropped 1 base and J dropped 5; count of bases not matched to a gene: 6. The germline CDR1 and CDR2 sequences are SGHVS and FQNEAQ. CDR3 loop: CASSLGAGGPHEQYF. CDR3 bases read: TGTGCCAGCAGCTTAGGGGCGGGAGGGCCCCACGAG.

This clone was counted a few times. Mismatch with germline at one junction end may stem from a read error. At the DNA level, this CDR3 is encoded by other sequences in the same sample as well. The covered CDR3 bases are TGTGCCAGCTCCCCTCGGTTTAATTCTCCC. Translated, it gives CASSPRFNSP. The entire CDR3 protein reads CASSPRFNSPLHF. This chain uses TRBV18 with TRBJ1-6; no clear D gene. The read is 3 residues too short to cover the CDR3 end, so that end is filled in from the germline J gene. CDR3 size: 13 residues. CDR1 is KGHSH, CDR2 LQKENI, per germline. Supplemented by reference TRBV18 and TRBJ1-6, the full variable domain reads NAGVMQNPRHLVRRRGQEARLRCSPMKGHSHVYWYRQLPEEGLKFMVYLQKENIIDESGMPKERFSAEFPKEGPSILRIQQVVRGDSAAYFCASSPRFNSPLHFGNGTRLTVT.